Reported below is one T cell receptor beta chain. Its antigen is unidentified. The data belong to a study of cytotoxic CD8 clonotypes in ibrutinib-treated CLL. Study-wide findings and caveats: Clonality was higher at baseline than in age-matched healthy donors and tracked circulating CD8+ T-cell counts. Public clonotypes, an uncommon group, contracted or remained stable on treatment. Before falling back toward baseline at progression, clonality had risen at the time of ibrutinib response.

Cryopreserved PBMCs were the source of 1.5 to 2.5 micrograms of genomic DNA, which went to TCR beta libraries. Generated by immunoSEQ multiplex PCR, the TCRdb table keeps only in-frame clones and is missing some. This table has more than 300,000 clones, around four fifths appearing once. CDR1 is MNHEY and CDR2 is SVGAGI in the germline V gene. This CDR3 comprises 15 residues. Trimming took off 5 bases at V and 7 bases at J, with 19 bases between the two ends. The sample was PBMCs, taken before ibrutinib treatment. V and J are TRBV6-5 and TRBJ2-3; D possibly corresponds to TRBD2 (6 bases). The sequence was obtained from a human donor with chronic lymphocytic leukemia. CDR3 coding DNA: TGTGCCAGCAGTCCCGGGAGCCAGCCCGGAAATACGCAGTATTTT. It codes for CASSPGSQPGNTQYF.